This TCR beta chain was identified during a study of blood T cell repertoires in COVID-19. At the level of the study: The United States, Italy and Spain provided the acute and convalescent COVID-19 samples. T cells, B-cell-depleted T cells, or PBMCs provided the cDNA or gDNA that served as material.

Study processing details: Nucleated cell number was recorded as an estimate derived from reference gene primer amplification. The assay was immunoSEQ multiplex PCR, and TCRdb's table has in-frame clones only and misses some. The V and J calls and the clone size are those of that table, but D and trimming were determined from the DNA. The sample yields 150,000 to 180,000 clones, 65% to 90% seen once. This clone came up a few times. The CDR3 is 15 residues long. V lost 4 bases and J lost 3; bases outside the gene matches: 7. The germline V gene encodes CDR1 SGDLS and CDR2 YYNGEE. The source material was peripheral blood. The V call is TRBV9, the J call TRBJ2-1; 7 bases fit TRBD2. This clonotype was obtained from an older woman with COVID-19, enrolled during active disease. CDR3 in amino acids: CASSSAAGHYNEQFF. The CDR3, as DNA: TGTGCCAGCAGCTCGGCAGCGGGGCACTACAATGAGCAGTTCTTC.